The table lists the clone carrying this TCR beta chain with a count of one. The antigen remains undetermined. These data come from a study of shared clonotypes between healthy human individuals. Study-wide findings and caveats: Owing to a small donor count, the genetic and exposure-history diversity represented was limited.

Profiling relied on immunoSEQ multiplex PCR, and the TCRdb table lists in-frame clones only, not all of them. Among a few hundred thousand clones listed, around 80% were seen once. The V end lost 4 bases, the J end lost 0 bases, and 9 bases lay between the germline ends. The CDR3 is 15 residues long. Germline values: CDR1 MGHDK, CDR2 SYGVNS. The rearrangement links TRBV25-1 to TRBJ1-4; no firm D call. This sequence originates from a woman aged 40 to 50 in good health. Some clones in this sample may be carry-over from other donors' samples. Sequenced input: PBMCs. The CDR3 bases are TGTGCCAGCAGTGTTCTGGGTGCAACTAATGAAAAACTGTTTTTT. Translated, it gives CASSVLGATNEKLFF.